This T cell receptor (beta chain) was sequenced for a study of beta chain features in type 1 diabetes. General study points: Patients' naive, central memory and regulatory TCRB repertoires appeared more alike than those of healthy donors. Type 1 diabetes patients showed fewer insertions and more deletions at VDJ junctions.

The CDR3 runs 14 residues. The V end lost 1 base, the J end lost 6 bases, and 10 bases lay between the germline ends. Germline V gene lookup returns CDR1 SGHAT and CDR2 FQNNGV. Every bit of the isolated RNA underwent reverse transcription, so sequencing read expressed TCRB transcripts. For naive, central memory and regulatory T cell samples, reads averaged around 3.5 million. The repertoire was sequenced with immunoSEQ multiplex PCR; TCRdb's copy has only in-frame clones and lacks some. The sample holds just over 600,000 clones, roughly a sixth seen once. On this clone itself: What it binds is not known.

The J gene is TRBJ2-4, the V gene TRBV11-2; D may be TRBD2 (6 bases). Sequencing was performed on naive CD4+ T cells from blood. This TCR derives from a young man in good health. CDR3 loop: CASSLGGGGNIQYF. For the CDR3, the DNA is TGTGCCAGCAGCTTAGGGGGAGGTGGAAACATTCAGTACTTC.